The 15 T cell receptor beta chains below come from one sample, sequenced in a study of STAT5B mutations in CD4+ large granular lymphocyte leukemia. Profiled with immunoSEQ multiplex PCR; TCRdb holds only in-frame clones, not every one. The sample yields about 38,000 clones, approximately 72% seen once. Sequencing was carried out using CD4+ T cells from blood buffy coats. The source of these receptors is a human donor in good health.

The genes are TRBV5-1 and TRBJ2-7; a possible D gene is TRBD2 (5 bases). The CDR3 is made up of 13 amino acids. Trimming removed 4 bases at V and 3 bases at J, with 11 bases between. Germline V lookup: CDR1 SGHRS, CDR2 YFSETQ. The CDR3 coding sequence is TGCGCCAGCAGCCTGGCAGAGGGCTACGAGCAGTACTTC. It codes for CASSLAEGYEQYF.

V usage is TRBV5-6 and J usage is TRBJ2-1; no definite D call. The CDR3 is made up of 14 amino acids. Between the trimmed V and J ends, which lost 1 base and 3 bases, there was a span of 8 bases. Per the germline V gene, CDR1 is SGHDT and CDR2 is YYEEEE. The chain's CDR3 is CASSLRLVYNEQFF. CDR3 nucleotide sequence: TGTGCCAGCAGCTTGAGGCTAGTCTACAATGAGCAGTTCTTC.

The chain links TRBV5-1 to TRBJ2-3; no definite D call. The germline V and J ends were trimmed by 2 bases and 4 bases, with 5 bases remaining between them. Germline-derived CDR1 and CDR2 are SGHRS and YFSETQ. CDR3 length: 12 amino acids. Here the CDR3 reads CASSFLADTQYF. CDR3 bases: TGCGCCAGCAGCTTCTTGGCAGATACGCAGTATTTT.

The gene calls are TRBV5-1 and TRBJ1-1, with a weak D call TRBD1 (6 bases). The V gene lost 0 bases and the J gene lost 9 bases, with 9 bases spanning the gap. The CDR3 runs to 12 residues. CDR1 is SGHRS and CDR2 is YFSETQ in the germline V gene. The CDR3 region has the DNA TGCGCCAGCAGCTTGGATACAGGGAAAGCTTTCTTT. Amino acids: CASSLDTGKAFF.

The chain carries TRBV4-3 and TRBJ2-1; TRBD2 matches at 7 bases. V lost 5 bases to trimming and J lost 0 bases; unmatched junction nucleotides: 4. The V gene's germline CDR1 is LGHNA and CDR2 YSLEER. This CDR3 contains 15 residues. DNA of the CDR3: TGCGCCAGCAGCGAACGGGAGGCCTCCTACAATGAGCAGTTCTTC. Translated: CASSEREASYNEQFF.

The rearrangement uses TRBV7-2 and TRBJ2-1; 8 bases agree with TRBD2. This CDR3 region has 15 residues. Germline CDR1 and CDR2: SGHTA and FQGNSA. Trimming took 1 base from V and 6 from J; bases not matched to a gene: 5. The CDR3 region is CASSLVGGASNEQFF. DNA of the CDR3: TGTGCCAGCAGCTTAGTCGGGGGGGCGTCCAATGAGCAGTTCTTC.

This clone has just a few counts. The V gene is TRBV2, the J gene TRBJ1-1; D is possibly TRBD1 (5 bases). Per germline, CDR1 SNHLY and CDR2 FYNNEI. The CDR3 length is 14 residues. Trimming took 6 bases from V and 0 from J, leaving 11 bases between them. The DNA for the CDR3 is TGTGCCAGCAGCCGGGACCTCATGAACACTGAAGCTTTCTTT. Its translation is CASSRDLMNTEAFF.

The chain has TRBV4-1 and TRBJ2-6; a possible D gene is TRBD2 (5 bases). The CDR3 has 16 residues. Germline-derived CDR1 and CDR2 are MGHRA and YSYEKL. Trimming removed 1 base from V and 4 bases from J, with 11 bases in between. DNA of the CDR3: TGCGCCAGCAGCCAAGTGCGGGTGGCCGGGGCCAACGTCCTGACTTTC. It specifies CASSQVRVAGANVLTF.

The V gene is TRBV9, the J gene TRBJ2-2; 11 bases fit TRBD1. V lost 0 bases and J lost 4; bases outside the gene matches: 2. Germline V lookup: CDR1 SGDLS, CDR2 YYNGEE. The CDR3 loop spans 16 amino acids. As DNA, the CDR3 is TGTGCCAGCAGCGTAGAGGGACAGGGGGGCACCGGGGAGCTGTTTTTT. Protein: CASSVEGQGGTGELFF.

J is TRBJ1-1 and V is TRBV5-1, with a possible D match to TRBD1 (6 bases). Germline lookup yields CDR1 SGHRS and CDR2 YFSETQ. Trimming took off 4 bases at V and 3 bases at J, with 13 bases between the two ends. The length of the CDR3 is 14 residues. In DNA, the CDR3 is TGCGCCAGCAGCACCGAGGGGGGCGACACTGAAGCTTTCTTT. Its translation: CASSTEGGDTEAFF.

V gene TRBV5-5 combines with J gene TRBJ2-2; no firm D call. The CDR3 spans 13 residues. Germline V gene data show CDR1 as SGHKS and CDR2 as YYEKEE (reference sequence). V was pared by 0 bases and J by 5 bases, with 5 bases between. Here the CDR3 DNA reads TGTGCCAGCAGCTTGGACTCAACCGGGGAGCTGTTTTTT. Translated, it gives CASSLDSTGELFF.

J is TRBJ1-5 and V is TRBV4-1; TRBD1 matches at 10 bases. The junction had 6 bases not matched to a gene; V was cut back by 4 bases and J by 6 bases. The CDR3 consists of 15 residues. The V gene's germline CDR1 is MGHRA and CDR2 YSYEKL. CDR3 in amino acids: CASSRLTGGFQPQHF. In nucleotides, the CDR3 is TGCGCCAGCAGCCGCCTGACAGGGGGCTTTCAGCCCCAGCATTTT.

The rearrangement links TRBV9 to TRBJ2-1, with D hard to call. Trimming left V 2 bases short and J 6 bases short, with 6 bases between. Germline CDR1 reads SGDLS; CDR2 reads YYNGEE. There are 12 residues in the CDR3. The CDR3 is CASSVHGNEQFF. Here the CDR3 DNA reads TGTGCCAGCAGCGTGCACGGCAATGAGCAGTTCTTC.

The CDR3 sequence: CASSIDGPRGAVNEKLFF. In DNA, the CDR3 is TGTGCCAGTAGTATAGACGGACCTCGGGGGGCGGTCAATGAAAAACTGTTTTTT. The rearrangement joins TRBV19 to TRBJ1-4; tentative D call: TRBD1 (6 bases). Germline assignment: CDR1 LNHDA and CDR2 SQIVND (reference sequence). V lost 0 bases, J lost 5 bases, and 19 bases lay in between. The CDR3 covers 18 residues.

The rearrangement links TRBV5-1 to TRBJ2-3; D not resolved. This CDR3 has 15 amino acids. Germline values: CDR1 SGHRS, CDR2 YFSETQ. V dropped 4 bases and J dropped 4 bases, with 16 bases sitting between them. Written as DNA, the CDR3 is TGCGCCAGCAGCCCGGACGTTGTGTCTCCAGATACGCAGTATTTT. Its translation: CASSPDVVSPDTQYF.